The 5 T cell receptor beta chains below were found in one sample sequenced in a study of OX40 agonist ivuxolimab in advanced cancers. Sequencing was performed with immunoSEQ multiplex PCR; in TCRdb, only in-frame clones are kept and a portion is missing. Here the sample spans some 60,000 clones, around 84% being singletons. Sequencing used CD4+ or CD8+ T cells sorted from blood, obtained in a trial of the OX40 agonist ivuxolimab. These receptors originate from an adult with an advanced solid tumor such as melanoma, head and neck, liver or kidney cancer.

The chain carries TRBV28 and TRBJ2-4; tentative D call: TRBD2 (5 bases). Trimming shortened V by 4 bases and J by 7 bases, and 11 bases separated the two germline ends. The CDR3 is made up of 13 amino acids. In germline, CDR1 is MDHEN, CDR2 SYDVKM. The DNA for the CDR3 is TGTGCCAGCAGTTCCCCCGGGGTCAACATTCAGTACTTC. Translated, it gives CASSSPGVNIQYF.

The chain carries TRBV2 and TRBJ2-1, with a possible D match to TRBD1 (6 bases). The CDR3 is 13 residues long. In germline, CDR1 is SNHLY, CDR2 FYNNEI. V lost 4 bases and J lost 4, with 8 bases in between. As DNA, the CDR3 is TGTGCCAGCAGTGGGGACACATACAATGAGCAGTTCTTC. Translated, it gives CASSGDTYNEQFF.

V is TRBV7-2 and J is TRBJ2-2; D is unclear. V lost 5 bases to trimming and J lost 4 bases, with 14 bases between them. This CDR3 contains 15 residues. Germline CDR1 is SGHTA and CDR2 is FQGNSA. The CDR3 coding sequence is TGTGCCAGCAGCCCTGGACCCTTTTCCACCGGGGAGCTGTTTTTT. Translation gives CASSPGPFSTGELFF.

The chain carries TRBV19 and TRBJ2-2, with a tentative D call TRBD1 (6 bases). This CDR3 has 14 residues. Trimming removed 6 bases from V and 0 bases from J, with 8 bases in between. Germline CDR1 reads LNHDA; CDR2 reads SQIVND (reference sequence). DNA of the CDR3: TGTGCCAGTAGATCAGGGGCGAACACCGGGGAGCTGTTTTTT. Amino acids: CASRSGANTGELFF.

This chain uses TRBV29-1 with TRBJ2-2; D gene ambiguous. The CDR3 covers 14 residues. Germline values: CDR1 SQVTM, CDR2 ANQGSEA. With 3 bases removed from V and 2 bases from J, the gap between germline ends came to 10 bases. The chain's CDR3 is CSVDLGHNTGELFF. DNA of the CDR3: TGCAGCGTTGACCTAGGGCATAACACCGGGGAGCTGTTTTTT.